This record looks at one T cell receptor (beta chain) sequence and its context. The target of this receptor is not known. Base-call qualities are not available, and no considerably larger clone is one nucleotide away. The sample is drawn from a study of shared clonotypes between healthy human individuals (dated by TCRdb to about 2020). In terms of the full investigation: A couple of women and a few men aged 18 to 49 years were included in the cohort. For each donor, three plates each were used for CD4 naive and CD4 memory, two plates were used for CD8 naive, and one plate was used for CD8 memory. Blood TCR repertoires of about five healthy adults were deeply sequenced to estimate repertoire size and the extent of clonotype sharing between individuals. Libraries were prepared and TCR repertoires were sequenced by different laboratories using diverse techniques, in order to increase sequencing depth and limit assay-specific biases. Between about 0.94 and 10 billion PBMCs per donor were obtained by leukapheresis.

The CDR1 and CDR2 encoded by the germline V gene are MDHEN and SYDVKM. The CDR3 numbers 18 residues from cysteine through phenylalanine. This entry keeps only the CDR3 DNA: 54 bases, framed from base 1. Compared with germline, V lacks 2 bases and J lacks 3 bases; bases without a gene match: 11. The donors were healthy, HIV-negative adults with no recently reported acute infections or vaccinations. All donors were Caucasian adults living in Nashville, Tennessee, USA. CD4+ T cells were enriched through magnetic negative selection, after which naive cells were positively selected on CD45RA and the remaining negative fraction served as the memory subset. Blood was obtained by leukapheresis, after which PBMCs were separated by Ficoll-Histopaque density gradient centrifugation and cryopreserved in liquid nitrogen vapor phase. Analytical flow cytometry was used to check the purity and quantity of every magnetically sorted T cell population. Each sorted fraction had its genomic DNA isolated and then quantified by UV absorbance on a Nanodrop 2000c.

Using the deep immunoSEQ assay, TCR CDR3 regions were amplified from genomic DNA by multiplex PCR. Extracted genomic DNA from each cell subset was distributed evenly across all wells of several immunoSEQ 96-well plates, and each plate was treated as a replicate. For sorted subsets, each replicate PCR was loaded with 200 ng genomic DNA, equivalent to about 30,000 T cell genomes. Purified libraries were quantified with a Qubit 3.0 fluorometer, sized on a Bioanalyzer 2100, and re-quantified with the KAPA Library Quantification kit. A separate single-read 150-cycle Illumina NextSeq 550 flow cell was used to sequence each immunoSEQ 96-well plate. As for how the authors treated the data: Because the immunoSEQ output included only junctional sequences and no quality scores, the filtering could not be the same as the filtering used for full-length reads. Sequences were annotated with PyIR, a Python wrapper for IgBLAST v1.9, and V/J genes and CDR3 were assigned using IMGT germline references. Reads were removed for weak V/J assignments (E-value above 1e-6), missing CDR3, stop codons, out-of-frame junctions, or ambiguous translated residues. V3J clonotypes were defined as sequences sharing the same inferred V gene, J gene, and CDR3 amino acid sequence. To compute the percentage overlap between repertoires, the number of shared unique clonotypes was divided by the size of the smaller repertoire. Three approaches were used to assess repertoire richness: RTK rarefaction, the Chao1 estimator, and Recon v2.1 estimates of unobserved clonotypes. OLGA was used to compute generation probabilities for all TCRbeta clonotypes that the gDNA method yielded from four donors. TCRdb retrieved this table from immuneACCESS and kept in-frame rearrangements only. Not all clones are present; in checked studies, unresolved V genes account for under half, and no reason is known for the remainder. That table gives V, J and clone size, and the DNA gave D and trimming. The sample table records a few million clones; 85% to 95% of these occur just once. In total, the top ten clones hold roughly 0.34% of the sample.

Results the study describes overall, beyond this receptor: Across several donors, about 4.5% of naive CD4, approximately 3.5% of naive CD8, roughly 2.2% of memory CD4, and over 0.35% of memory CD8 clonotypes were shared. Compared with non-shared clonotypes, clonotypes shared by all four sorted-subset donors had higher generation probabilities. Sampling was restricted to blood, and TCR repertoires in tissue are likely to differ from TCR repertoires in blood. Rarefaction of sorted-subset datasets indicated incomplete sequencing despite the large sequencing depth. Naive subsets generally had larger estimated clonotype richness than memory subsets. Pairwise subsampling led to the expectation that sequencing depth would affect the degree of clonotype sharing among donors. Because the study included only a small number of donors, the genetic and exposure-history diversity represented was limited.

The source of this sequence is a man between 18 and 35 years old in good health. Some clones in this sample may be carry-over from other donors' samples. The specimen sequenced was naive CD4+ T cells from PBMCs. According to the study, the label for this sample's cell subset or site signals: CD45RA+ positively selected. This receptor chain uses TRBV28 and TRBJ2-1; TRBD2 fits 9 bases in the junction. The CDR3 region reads CASSLEGGLAGVYNEQFF. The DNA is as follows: TGTGCCAGCAGTTTAGAGGGTGGGTTAGCGGGAGTCTACAATGAGCAGTTCTTC.